These 28 T cell receptor beta chains were all obtained from the same sample, sequenced in a study of T-cell reconstitution after alpha-beta-depleted transplantation in children. TCRbeta library preparation incorporated unique molecular identifiers. TCRdb re-analysed the PCR reads in MiXCR, keeping a single row per CDR3 protein. In the table there are fewer than 700,000 distinct CDR3 sequences, about 23% of which are singletons. This specimen was PBMCs, mostly from graft donor cells, taken 360 days after TCRalphabeta/CD19-depleted stem cell transplant. Receptor source: a boy under three years old who had a stem cell transplant for acute myeloid leukemia, so the T cells may come from the graft donor.

This clonotype was seen at least ten times. The J gene is TRBJ1-1, the V gene TRBV29-1; D unclear. Germline lookup yields CDR1 SQVTM and CDR2 ANQGSEA. The V and J ends lost 4 bases and 0 bases respectively, with 9 bases between them. The CDR3 is 13 residues long. CDR3 sequence reads: CSVGRRLNTEAFF. CDR3 DNA: TGCAGCGTTGGGAGGCGGTTGAACACTGAAGCTTTCTTT. Drawing the rest from reference TRBV29-1 and TRBJ1-1, the complete variable domain is SAVISQKPSRDICQRGTSLTIQCQVDSQVTMMFWYRQQPGQSLTLIATANQGSEATYESGFVIDKFPISRPNLTFSTLTVSNMSPEDSSIYLCSVGRRLNTEAFFGQGTRLTVV.

V usage is TRBV5-1 and J usage is TRBJ2-7; tentative D call: TRBD2 (5 bases). Germline V gene sequence: CDR1 SGHRS, CDR2 YFSETQ. V gave up 0 bases and J gave up 2 bases, with 12 bases separating them. The CDR3 is 15 residues long. The CDR3 DNA is TGCGCCAGCAGCTTGGACTGGACCGGGGCCTACGAGCAGTACTTC. Its translation is CASSLDWTGAYEQYF.

This clonotype turned up a few times. V is TRBV15 and J is TRBJ2-3; D is unclear. The CDR3 runs 13 residues. The germline V gene encodes CDR1 LNHNV and CDR2 YYDKDF (reference sequence). V lost 1 base and J lost 6, with 8 bases in between. DNA for the CDR3: TGTGCCACCAGCAGAGCGTCAGGTGATACGCAGTATTTT. Translating gives CATSRASGDTQYF.

This clonotype was found a few times. The chain is built from TRBV6-5 and TRBJ2-3; D is uncertain. CDR3 length: 13 amino acids. Germline CDR1 reads MNHEY; CDR2 reads SVGAGI. Trimming took 0 bases from V and 11 from J, leaving 12 bases between them. The CDR3 loop is CASSYSPASGQYF. The CDR3 DNA reads TGTGCCAGCAGTTACTCGCCGGCCTCGGGGCAGTATTTT.

This sequence joins TRBV12-3 or TRBV12-4 and TRBJ1-6; TRBD1 is a possible D gene (5 bases). The V end was cut by 6 bases, the J end by 8 bases, with 14 bases between. This CDR3 comprises 14 residues. The CDR3 DNA reads as TGTGCCAGCAGGTCCGGGACTCAATATTCACCCCTCCACTTT. Residues: CASRSGTQYSPLHF.

This clonotype was detected a few times. This chain connects TRBV12-3 or TRBV12-4 to TRBJ2-1, with 15 bases lining up with TRBD2. The CDR3 spans 14 residues. V lost 3 bases and J lost 14; bases outside the gene matches: 5. CDR3 in amino acids: CASSFGTSGGKEFF. The DNA of the CDR3 is TGTGCCAGCAGTTTCGGGACTAGCGGGGGGAAGGAGTTCTTC.

The chain joins TRBV29-1 to TRBJ2-5, with D tentatively TRBD1 or TRBD2 (5 bases each). V was pared by 4 bases and J by 3 bases, with 18 bases between. CDR1 and CDR2 (germline): SQVTM, ANQGSEA. The CDR3 runs 15 residues. The CDR3 region is CSVVGGGTSEETQYF. CDR3 DNA: TGCAGCGTTGTTGGTGGTGGGACCTCGGAAGAGACCCAGTACTTC.

In its sample, this clonotype was seen a few times. The chain uses TRBV12-3 or TRBV12-4 and TRBJ2-1, with 7 bases identical to TRBD1. This CDR3 is 13 amino acids long. J lost 5 bases, V lost 6 bases, and 4 bases had no gene match. In DNA, the CDR3 is TGTGCCAGCAGGCCTACAGGGGACAATGAGCAGTTCTTC. This encodes CASRPTGDNEQFF.

In its sample, this clonotype was seen many times. The gene calls are TRBV4-3 and TRBJ2-4, with a possible D match to TRBD2 (6 bases). V lost 0 bases and J 4 bases, leaving 10 bases between the germline ends. The CDR3 has 15 amino acids. Germline V gives CDR1 LGHNA, CDR2 YSLEER. The CDR3 protein is CASSQDSGPKNIQYF. In nucleotides, the CDR3 is TGCGCCAGCAGCCAAGATAGCGGTCCTAAAAACATTCAGTACTTC.

This chain joins TRBV5-6 and TRBJ2-3, with a weak D call TRBD1 (5 bases). Trimming shortened V by 0 bases and J by 2 bases, and 10 bases separated the two germline ends. The CDR3 is 15 residues long. CDR1 SGHDT and CDR2 YYEEEE come from the germline V gene. CDR3 region: CASSLVQAYTDTQYF. CDR3 DNA: TGTGCCAGCAGCTTGGTACAGGCTTACACAGATACGCAGTATTTT.

This clonotype turned up a few times. The chain uses TRBV6-4 and TRBJ2-1; TRBD1 matches at 7 bases. CDR3 length equals 15 residues. Germline CDR1 reads MRHNA; CDR2 reads SNTAGT. J was trimmed by 9 bases and V by 9 bases; bases with no gene match: 17. This CDR3 is CARPSPDREIVEQFF. The CDR3 coding sequence is TGTGCCAGGCCATCACCTGACAGGGAGATTGTTGAGCAGTTCTTC.

The V call is TRBV28, the J call TRBJ1-2, with D maybe TRBD1 (6 bases). V lost 6 bases, J lost 7 bases, and 12 bases lay in between. Germline V gene lookup returns CDR1 MDHEN and CDR2 SYDVKM. This CDR3 has 12 amino acids. The CDR3 sequence is CASRGGVAGYTF. The CDR3 DNA sequence: TGTGCCAGCAGAGGGGGGGTTGCTGGCTACACCTTC.

This clonotype was detected many times. J is TRBJ2-7 and V is TRBV5-6; D possibly corresponds to TRBD1 (5 bases). Trimming cost V 0 bases and J 2 bases, with 15 bases left between them. This CDR3 is built from 16 residues. Germline CDR1 and CDR2: SGHDT and YYEEEE. This chain's CDR3 is CASSLGQKILTYEQYV. DNA for the CDR3: TGTGCCAGCAGCTTGGGACAGAAAATTCTTACCTACGAGCAGTACGTC.

This clonotype was picked up many times. The chain uses TRBV29-1 and TRBJ2-2; D gene unclear. CDR1 is SQVTM, CDR2 ANQGSEA, per germline. Trimming removed 3 bases from V and 9 bases from J, with 14 bases in between. CDR3 length: 13 residues. The CDR3 region is CSVEIRPARELFF. The CDR3 DNA follows: TGCAGCGTTGAGATCAGGCCCGCACGGGAGCTGTTTTTT.

V is TRBV19 and J is TRBJ2-7; TRBD1 matches at 8 bases. The CDR3 length is 15 residues. V was pared by 5 bases and J by 2 bases, with 8 bases of the junction left unmatched. The germline V gene encodes CDR1 LNHDA and CDR2 SQIVND (reference sequence). This CDR3 is CASSLGGTGTYEQYF. Written as DNA, the CDR3 is TGTGCCAGTAGTTTAGGAGGGACAGGTACCTACGAGCAGTACTTC.

The gene calls are TRBV24-1 and TRBJ2-3; 9 bases fit TRBD2. The CDR3 totals 16 residues. J lost 4 bases, V lost 1 base, and 5 bases had no gene match. The V gene's germline CDR1 is KGHDR and CDR2 SFDVKD. The CDR3 nucleotides are TGTGCCACCAGTGATTTTACGGCGGGGGGGCCAGATACGCAGTATTTT. This sequence encodes CATSDFTAGGPDTQYF.

This clonotype was seen a few times. The chain uses TRBV20-1 and TRBJ1-1; a weak D match, TRBD1 (5 bases). Germline CDR1 reads DFQATT; CDR2 reads SNEGSKA (reference sequence). The CDR3 has 13 residues. Trimming removed 7 bases at V and 7 bases at J, with 19 bases between. The CDR3: CSVRVGAPIEAFF. CDR3 sequence (DNA): TGCAGTGTCAGGGTAGGGGCGCCAATTGAAGCTTTCTTT.

This clonotype came up many times. The chain carries TRBV20-1 and TRBJ2-5; D gene uncertain. The CDR3 consists of 11 residues. Per germline, CDR1 DFQATT and CDR2 SNEGSKA (reference sequence). V was shortened by 2 bases and J by 4 bases, with 5 bases between the two germline ends. CDR3 amino acids: CSARTVETQYF. The CDR3 bases are TGCAGTGCTAGAACAGTAGAGACCCAGTACTTC.

This clonotype was observed at least ten times. This sequence joins TRBV5-1 and TRBJ2-7, with D tentatively TRBD1 or TRBD2 (5 bases each). The CDR3 runs 14 residues. Germline CDR1 reads SGHRS; CDR2 reads YFSETQ. Deletions cut 1 base from V and 0 bases from J, with 8 bases between. Written as DNA, the CDR3 is TGCGCCAGCAGCTTGTCGGGGCCCTCCTACGAGCAGTACTTC. The encoded protein is CASSLSGPSYEQYF.

This chain joins TRBV6-5 and TRBJ2-1; 7 bases are a match to TRBD1. Germline CDR1 and CDR2: MNHEY and SVGAGI. J was trimmed by 8 bases and V by 0 bases; bases with no gene match: 1. There are 13 residues in the CDR3. The CDR3 is CASSYSTGYEQFF. The CDR3 bases are TGTGCCAGCAGTTACTCGACAGGGTATGAGCAGTTCTTC.

This clonotype appeared a single time. V usage is TRBV9 and J usage is TRBJ2-3, with D unclear. V was cut by 2 bases and J by 4 bases, with 14 bases left in between. The CDR3 runs to 15 residues. CDR1 SGDLS and CDR2 YYNGEE come from the germline V gene. The DNA of the CDR3 is TGTGCCAGCAGCGTTGTCGGGCTTGGTGCAGATACGCAGTATTTT. Its translation: CASSVVGLGADTQYF.

This clonotype was seen many times. This chain uses TRBV28 with TRBJ2-1; D is perhaps TRBD1 (6 bases). Germline V gene lookup returns CDR1 MDHEN and CDR2 SYDVKM. The V end was cut by 5 bases, the J end by 0 bases, with 14 bases between. The CDR3 has 16 residues. This CDR3 reads CASSPNRVLSYNEQFF. For the CDR3, the DNA is TGTGCCAGCAGTCCAAACAGGGTGCTCTCCTACAATGAGCAGTTCTTC. Looking up the rest from reference TRBV28 and TRBJ2-1 gives the full variable domain: DVKVTQSSRYLVKRTGEKVFLECVQDMDHENMFWYRQDPGLGLRLIYFSYDVKMKEKGDIPEGYSVSREKKERFSLILESASTNQTSMYLCASSPNRVLSYNEQFFGPGTRLTVL.

Only a few counts were recorded for this clonotype. The chain is built from TRBV20-1 and TRBJ1-2; tentatively, D is TRBD1 (5 bases). The CDR3 has 14 residues. Germline V gives CDR1 DFQATT, CDR2 SNEGSKA (reference sequence). Trimming took off 0 bases at V and 4 bases at J, with 12 bases between the two ends. For the CDR3, the DNA is TGCAGTGCTAGAGACCCGTGGGGGAGCTATGGCTACACCTTC. Translated: CSARDPWGSYGYTF.

This clonotype was counted many times. V and J are TRBV4-1 and TRBJ1-5, with D uncertain. Trimming removed 1 base at V and 4 bases at J, with 5 bases between. There are 13 residues in the CDR3. Germline V gene lookup returns CDR1 MGHRA and CDR2 YSYEKL. The CDR3 coding sequence is TGCGCCAGCAGCCAAGTACCGAATCAGCCCCAGCATTTT. Translated: CASSQVPNQPQHF.

The chain carries TRBV9 and TRBJ2-1; perhaps D is TRBD1 or TRBD2 (5 bases each). The V gene's germline CDR1 is SGDLS and CDR2 YYNGEE. The CDR3 totals 11 residues. V was pared by 3 bases and J by 13 bases, with 11 bases between. CDR3 sequence (DNA): TGTGCCAGCAGCGGCCCAGGGAGTCAGTTCTTC. This encodes CASSGPGSQFF.

This clonotype has a handful of counts. The chain is built from TRBV6-1 and TRBJ2-2; 10 nucleotides match TRBD1. J lost 5 bases, V lost 6 bases, and 12 bases had no gene match. The CDR3 extends over 17 amino acids. Germline CDR1 reads MNHNS; CDR2 reads SASEGT. The CDR3 loop is CASSEPRDRGFTGELFF. The CDR3 DNA reads as TGTGCCAGCAGCGAGCCCCGGGACAGGGGCTTTACCGGGGAGCTGTTTTTT.

The chain is built from TRBV4-1 and TRBJ2-3; the D call may be TRBD1 or TRBD2 (5 bases each). V gave up 0 bases and J gave up 0 bases, with 7 bases separating them. Germline V lookup: CDR1 MGHRA, CDR2 YSYEKL. This CDR3 has 15 residues. The CDR3 nucleotides are TGCGCCAGCAGCCAAGAGGGACGGAGCACAGATACGCAGTATTTT. It is translated as CASSQEGRSTDTQYF.

This sequence joins TRBV20-1 and TRBJ2-7, with D possibly being TRBD1 (5 bases). CDR1 is DFQATT and CDR2 is SNEGSKA in the germline V gene (reference sequence). V was cut by 5 bases and J by 1 base, with 12 bases left in between. CDR3 length: 13 residues. The CDR3 DNA sequence: TGCAGTGCTGGCCAGACAGATTCCTACGAGCAGTACGTC. This gives the protein CSAGQTDSYEQYV.